The sequence of this T cell receptor (beta chain) was determined in a study of cytomegalovirus exposure and HLA in healthy donors. Overall study: Within an early data release were 85 million or so unique TCRs drawn from HLA-typed donors.

The PCR used 60 Vbeta and 13 Jbeta primers. Under the authors' procedure: Later, 65 million to 90 million unique TCR beta chains were counted in an analysis, and some 9.9 million of them were shared. Libraries were prepared by immunoSEQ multiplex PCR; TCRdb keeps only in-frame clonotypes and omits some of them. The V and J calls and clone size come from that table; D and trimming were worked out from the DNA. Of 150,000 to 200,000 clones listed, 80% to 85% are singletons. This clone was seen more than once but under ten times. The source is a woman between 18 and 29 years old in good health and CMV-seronegative. Sequenced input: PBMCs.

CDR3 in DNA: TGCAGCGGTGCGACAGTGAACACTGAAGCTTTCTTT. Its translation: CSGATVNTEAFF. The chain carries TRBV29-1 and TRBJ1-1; possible D gene TRBD1, 5 bases. This CDR3 comprises 12 residues. Germline V gene data show CDR1 as SQVTM and CDR2 as ANQGSEA. V was clipped by 7 bases and J by 0 bases, with 9 bases between them.